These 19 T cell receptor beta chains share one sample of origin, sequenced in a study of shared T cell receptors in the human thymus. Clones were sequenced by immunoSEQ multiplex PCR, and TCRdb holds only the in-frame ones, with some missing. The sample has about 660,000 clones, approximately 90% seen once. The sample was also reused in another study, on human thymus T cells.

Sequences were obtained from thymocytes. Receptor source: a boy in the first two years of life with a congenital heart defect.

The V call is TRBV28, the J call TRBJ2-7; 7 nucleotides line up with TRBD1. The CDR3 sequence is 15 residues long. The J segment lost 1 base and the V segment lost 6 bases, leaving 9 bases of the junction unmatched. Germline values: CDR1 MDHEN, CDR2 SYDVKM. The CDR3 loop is CASRSRDRSSYEQYF. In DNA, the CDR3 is TGTGCCAGCAGATCTCGGGACAGATCATCCTACGAGCAGTACTTC.

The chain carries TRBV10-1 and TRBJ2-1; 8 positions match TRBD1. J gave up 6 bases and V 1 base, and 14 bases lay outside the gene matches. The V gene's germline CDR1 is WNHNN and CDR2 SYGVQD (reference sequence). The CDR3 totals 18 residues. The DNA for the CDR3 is TGCGCCAGCAGTGAGTACCGATCCAGGGGGCAGTCCCTCAATGAGCAGTTCTTC. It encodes CASSEYRSRGQSLNEQFF.

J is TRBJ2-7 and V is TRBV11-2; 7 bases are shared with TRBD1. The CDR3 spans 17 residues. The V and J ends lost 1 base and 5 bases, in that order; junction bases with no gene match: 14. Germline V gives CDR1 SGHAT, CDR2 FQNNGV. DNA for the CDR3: TGTGCCAGCAGCTTAGCGGGTAACGGGACAGTGGACCACGAGCAGTACTTC. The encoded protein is CASSLAGNGTVDHEQYF.

CDR3 sequence: CAIGGGSGAYEQYF. CDR3 nucleotide sequence: TGTGCCATCGGCGGGGGGAGCGGGGCCTACGAGCAGTACTTC. The chain carries TRBV10-3 and TRBJ2-7; 8 positions match TRBD2. The J segment lost 2 bases and the V segment lost 8 bases, leaving 8 bases of the junction unmatched. This CDR3 is built from 14 residues. The germline V gene has CDR1 ENHRY and CDR2 SYGVKD.

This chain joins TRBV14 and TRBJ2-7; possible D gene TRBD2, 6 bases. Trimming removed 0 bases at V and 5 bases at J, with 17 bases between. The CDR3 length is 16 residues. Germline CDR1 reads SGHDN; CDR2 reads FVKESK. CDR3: CASSQDYTPPGDEQYF. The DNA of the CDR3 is TGTGCCAGCAGCCAAGATTACACCCCACCGGGAGACGAGCAGTACTTC.

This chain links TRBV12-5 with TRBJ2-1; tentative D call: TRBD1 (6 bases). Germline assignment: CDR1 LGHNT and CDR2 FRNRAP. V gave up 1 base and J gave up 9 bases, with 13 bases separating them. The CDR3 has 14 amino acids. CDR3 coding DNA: TGTGCTAGTGGTTTGGGGGGGCTAGCCTGTGAGCAGTTCTTC. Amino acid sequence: CASGLGGLACEQFF.

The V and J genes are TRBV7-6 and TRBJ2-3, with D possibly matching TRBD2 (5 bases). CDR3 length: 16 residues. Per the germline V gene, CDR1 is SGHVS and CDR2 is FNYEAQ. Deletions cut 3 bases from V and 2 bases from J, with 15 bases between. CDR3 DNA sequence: TGTGCCAGCAGCTTTATCGCCGGGAACGACACAGATACGCAGTATTTT. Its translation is CASSFIAGNDTDTQYF.

CDR3 DNA sequence: TGTGCCAGCGGGAGCTCCAGGGGGCCCGGAGCTAACTATGGCTACACCTTC. Translated: CASGSSRGPGANYGYTF. This chain uses TRBV27 with TRBJ1-2; 8 bases match TRBD1. Trimming cost V 8 bases and J 0 bases; bases outside gene matches: 14. The CDR3 extends over 17 amino acids. Germline V lookup: CDR1 MNHEY, CDR2 SMNVEV (reference sequence).

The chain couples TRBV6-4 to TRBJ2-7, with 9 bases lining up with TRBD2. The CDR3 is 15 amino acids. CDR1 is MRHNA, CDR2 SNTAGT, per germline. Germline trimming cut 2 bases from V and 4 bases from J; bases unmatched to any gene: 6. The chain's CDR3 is CASSDNGGRAYEQYF. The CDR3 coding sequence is TGTGCCAGCAGTGACAATGGCGGGAGGGCTTACGAGCAGTACTTC.

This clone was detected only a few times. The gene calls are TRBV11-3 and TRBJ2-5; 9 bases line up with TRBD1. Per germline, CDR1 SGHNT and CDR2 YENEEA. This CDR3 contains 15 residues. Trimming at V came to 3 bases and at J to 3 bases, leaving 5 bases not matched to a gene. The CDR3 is CASSFPTGGEETQYF. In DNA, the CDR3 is TGTGCCAGCAGCTTCCCCACAGGGGGCGAAGAGACCCAGTACTTC.

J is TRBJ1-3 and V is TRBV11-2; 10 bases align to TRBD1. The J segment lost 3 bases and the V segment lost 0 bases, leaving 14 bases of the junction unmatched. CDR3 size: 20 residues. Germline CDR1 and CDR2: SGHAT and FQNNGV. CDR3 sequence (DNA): TGTGCCAGCAGCTTAGAACCGGAGACAGGGGGCGTAGGGAATGGAAACACCATATATTTT. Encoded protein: CASSLEPETGGVGNGNTIYF. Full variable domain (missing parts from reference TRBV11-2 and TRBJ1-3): EAGVAQSPRYKIIEKRQSVAFWCNPISGHATLYWYQQILGQGPKLLIQFQNNGVVDDSQLPKDRFSAERLKGVDSTLKIQPAKLEDSAVYLCASSLEPETGGVGNGNTIYFGEGSWLTVV.

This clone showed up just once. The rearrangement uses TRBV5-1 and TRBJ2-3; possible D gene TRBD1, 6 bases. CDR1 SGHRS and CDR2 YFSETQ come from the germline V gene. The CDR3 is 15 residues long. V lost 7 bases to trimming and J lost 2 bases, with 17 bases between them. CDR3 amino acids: CASHPPGQITDTQYF. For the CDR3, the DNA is TGCGCCAGCCACCCTCCGGGACAAATCACAGATACGCAGTATTTT.

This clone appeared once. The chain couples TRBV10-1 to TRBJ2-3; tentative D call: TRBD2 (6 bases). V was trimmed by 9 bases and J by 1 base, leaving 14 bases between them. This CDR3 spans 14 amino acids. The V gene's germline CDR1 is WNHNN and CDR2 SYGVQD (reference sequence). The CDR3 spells CASGGEARTDTQYF. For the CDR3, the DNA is TGCGCCAGTGGCGGGGAGGCCCGCACAGATACGCAGTATTTT.

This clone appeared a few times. CDR3 loop: CASSPKTSEQYF. The CDR3 nucleotides are TGTGCCAGCTCACCAAAAACTTCCGAGCAGTACTTC. The chain joins TRBV18 to TRBJ2-7, with D hard to call. V was trimmed by 2 bases and J by 6 bases, leaving 8 bases between them. In germline, CDR1 is KGHSH, CDR2 LQKENI. This CDR3 comprises 12 residues.

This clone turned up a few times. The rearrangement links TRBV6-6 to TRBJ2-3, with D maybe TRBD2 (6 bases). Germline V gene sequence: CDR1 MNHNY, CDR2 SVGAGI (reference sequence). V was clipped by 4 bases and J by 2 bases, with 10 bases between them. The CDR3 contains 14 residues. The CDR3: CASSSGTPTDTQYF. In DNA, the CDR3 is TGTGCCAGCAGTTCCGGGACTCCCACAGATACGCAGTATTTT.

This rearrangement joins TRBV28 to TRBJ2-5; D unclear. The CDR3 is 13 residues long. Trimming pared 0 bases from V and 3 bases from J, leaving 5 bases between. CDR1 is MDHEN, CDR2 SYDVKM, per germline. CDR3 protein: CASSLWEKETQYF. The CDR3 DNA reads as TGTGCCAGCAGTTTATGGGAGAAAGAGACCCAGTACTTC.

The CDR3 reads CASSSITSGLLGPDWISIEQYF. The CDR3 coding sequence is TGTGCCAGCAGTTCAATTACTTCAGGACTTCTAGGACCGGACTGGATCTCTATCGAGCAGTACTTC. V and J are TRBV27 and TRBJ2-7, with D maybe TRBD2 (5 bases). The V end lost 4 bases, the J end lost 6 bases, and 40 bases lay between the germline ends. The CDR3 runs 22 residues. Germline V gene lookup returns CDR1 MNHEY and CDR2 SMNVEV (reference sequence).

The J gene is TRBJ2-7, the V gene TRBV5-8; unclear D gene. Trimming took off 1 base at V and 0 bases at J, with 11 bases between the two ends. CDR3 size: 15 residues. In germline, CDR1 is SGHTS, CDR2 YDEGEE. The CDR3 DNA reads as TGTGCCAGCAGCTTGTTCGCAGGAAGCTCCTACGAGCAGTACTTC. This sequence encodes CASSLFAGSSYEQYF. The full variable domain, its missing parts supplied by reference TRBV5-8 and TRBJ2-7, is EAGVTQSPTHLIKTRGQQATLRCSPISGHTSVYWYQQALGLGLQFLLWYDEGEERNRGNFPPRFSGRQFPNYSSELNVNALELEDSALYLCASSLFAGSSYEQYFGPGTRLTVT.

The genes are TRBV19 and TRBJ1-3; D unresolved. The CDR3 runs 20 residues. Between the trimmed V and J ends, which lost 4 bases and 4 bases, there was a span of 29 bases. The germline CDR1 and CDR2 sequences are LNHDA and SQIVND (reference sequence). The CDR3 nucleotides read TGTGCCAGTAGTACGTTCATTAGCAAGGAGATAGAATCTCCAGGAAACACCATATATTTT. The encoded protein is CASSTFISKEIESPGNTIYF.